This record covers a single T cell receptor (beta chain). V shed 6 bases and J 9 bases; nucleotides not matched to a gene: 5. CDR3 length: 13 residues. Germline assignment: CDR1 MNHEY and CDR2 SVGAGI. The sample is drawn from a study of blood T cell repertoires in COVID-19. Authors' analysis steps: Amplification with reference gene primers provided the estimates of nucleated cell counts. Libraries were prepared by immunoSEQ multiplex PCR; TCRdb keeps only in-frame clonotypes and omits some of them. V and J calls and clone size follow that table, whereas D and trimming were derived from the DNA. The sample has approximately 300,000 clones; about 85% are singletons.

The sample taken for sequencing was PBMCs or T cells enriched from blood (not recorded which). The V call is TRBV6-5, the J call TRBJ1-6; 7 bases map to TRBD1. The sequence derives from a woman in her twenties or thirties who had recovered from COVID-19. CDR3 in amino acids: CASRTGKGSPLHF. Here the CDR3 DNA reads TGTGCCAGCAGGACAGGGAAGGGTTCACCCCTCCACTTT.